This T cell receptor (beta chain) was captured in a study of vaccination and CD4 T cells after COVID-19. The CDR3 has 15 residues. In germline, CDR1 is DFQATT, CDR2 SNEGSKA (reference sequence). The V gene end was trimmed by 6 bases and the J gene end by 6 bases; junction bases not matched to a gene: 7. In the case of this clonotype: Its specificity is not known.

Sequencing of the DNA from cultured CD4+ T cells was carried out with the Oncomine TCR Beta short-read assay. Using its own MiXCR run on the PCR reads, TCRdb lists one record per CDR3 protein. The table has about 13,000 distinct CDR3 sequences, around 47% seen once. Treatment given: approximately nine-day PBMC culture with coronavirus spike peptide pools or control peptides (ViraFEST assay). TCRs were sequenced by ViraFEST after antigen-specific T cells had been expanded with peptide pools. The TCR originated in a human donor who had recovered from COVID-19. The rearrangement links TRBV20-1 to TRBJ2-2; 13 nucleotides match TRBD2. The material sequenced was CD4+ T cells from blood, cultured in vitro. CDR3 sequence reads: CSADPTSGRSGELFF. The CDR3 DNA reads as TGCAGTGCAGACCCGACTAGCGGGAGGTCCGGGGAGCTGTTTTTT.